Each of the 22 T cell receptor beta chains below was sequenced from the same sample in a study of T cells after yellow fever vaccination. TCRdb itself ran the 5' RACE reads through MiXCR, one entry per CDR3 protein. The sample carries over 150,000 distinct CDR3 sequences, approximately 6.2% recorded once. The sequences come from CD4+ T cells sorted from PBMCs, collected on the day of the first yellow fever vaccination. All receptors come from a young man who received the YFV17D yellow fever vaccine.

About this clonotype itself: A much larger clone is a single base away; this may be a read error. The J gene is TRBJ2-3, the V gene TRBV14; no firm D call. The CDR3 length is 15 residues. Germline loops: CDR1 SGHDN, CDR2 FVKESK. This CDR3 reads CASSQMVRSTDTQCF. DNA of the CDR3: TGTGCCAGCAGCCAAATGGTGAGGAGCACAGATACGCAGTGTTTT.

This clonotype came up many times. The chain combines TRBV5-8 with TRBJ1-2; 9 nucleotides align to TRBD1. The junction had 7 bases not matched to a gene; V was cut back by 0 bases and J by 4 bases. The CDR3 sequence is 16 residues long. Germline assignment: CDR1 SGHTS and CDR2 YDEGEE. The CDR3 is CASSLDRGPNFYGYTF. DNA for the CDR3: TGTGCCAGCAGCTTGGACAGGGGGCCCAACTTCTATGGCTACACCTTC.

This chain joins TRBV7-9 and TRBJ2-7, with TRBD1 matching 7 bases. Germline V gene data show CDR1 as SEHNR and CDR2 as FQNEAQ (reference sequence). The length of the CDR3 is 15 residues. V shed 3 bases, J shed 0 bases, and the junction held 5 bases outside the gene matches. The CDR3 is CASSFRQGISYEQYF. CDR3 DNA sequence: TGTGCCAGCAGCTTTCGACAGGGAATCTCCTACGAGCAGTACTTC. The full variable domain, in which reference TRBV7-9 and TRBJ2-7 provide the parts outside the CDR3, is DTGVSQNPRHKITKRGQNVTFRCDPISEHNRLYWYRQTLGQGPEFLTYFQNEAQLEKSRLLSDRFSAERPKGSFSTLEIQRTEQGDSAMYLCASSFRQGISYEQYFGPGTRLTVT.

This clonotype was counted at least ten times. This chain connects TRBV10-2 to TRBJ1-2; no clear D gene. The ends were cut back, 0 bases at V and 8 bases at J, with 13 bases in the middle. The CDR3 is 14 residues long. The V gene's germline CDR1 is WSHSY and CDR2 SAAADI. The CDR3 nucleotides read TGCGCCAGCAGTGAGTCATGGCCCACCGGGGGCTACACCTTC. Protein: CASSESWPTGGYTF.

This clonotype was picked up many times. Here the CDR3 reads CASSLEANTEAFF. The CDR3 nucleotides are TGTGCCAGCAGCTTAGAGGCGAACACTGAAGCTTTCTTT. The V call is TRBV7-8, the J call TRBJ1-1; D remains ambiguous. Germline V gene data show CDR1 as SGHVS and CDR2 as FQNEAQ. The CDR3 contains 13 residues. The ends were cut back, 1 base at V and 1 base at J, with 4 bases in the middle.

This clonotype was seen many times. The chain links TRBV27 to TRBJ1-2, with D possibly being TRBD1 (5 bases). V lost 5 bases and J lost 8, with 18 bases in between. The CDR3 extends over 14 amino acids. The germline V gene encodes CDR1 MNHEY and CDR2 SMNVEV (reference sequence). The CDR3 loop reads CASSVGGPWDGYTF. CDR3 nucleotide sequence: TGTGCCAGCAGTGTTGGAGGACCCTGGGACGGCTACACCTTC.

This chain uses TRBV5-4 with TRBJ2-3, with TRBD2 matching 9 bases. This CDR3 contains 16 residues. CDR1 and CDR2 from the germline V gene are SGHNT and YYREEE (reference sequence). The V and J ends lost 4 bases and 0 bases, in that order; junction bases with no gene match: 6. The CDR3 loop is CASSGGLASSTDTQYF. DNA of the CDR3: TGTGCCAGCAGCGGAGGACTAGCGTCTAGCACAGATACGCAGTATTTT. Using reference TRBV5-4 and TRBJ2-3 for the parts outside the CDR3, the full variable domain is ETGVTQSPTHLIKTRGQQVTLRCSSQSGHNTVSWYQQALGQGPQFIFQYYREEENGRGNFPPRFSGLQFPNYSSELNVNALELDDSALYLCASSGGLASSTDTQYFGPGTRLTVL.

This clonotype was detected ten times or more. The rearrangement joins TRBV15 to TRBJ2-7; D remains unclear. The CDR3 loop spans 13 amino acids. Trimming took 0 bases from V and 4 from J, leaving 7 bases between them. Germline V gene lookup returns CDR1 LNHNV and CDR2 YYDKDF (reference sequence). CDR3 nucleotide sequence: TGTGCCACCAGCAGAGATCCCCTATACGAGCAGTACTTC. Translation gives CATSRDPLYEQYF.

Many counts were recorded for this clonotype. The chain combines TRBV3-1 with TRBJ2-7, with D unclear. CDR3 length: 12 amino acids. CDR1 and CDR2 (germline): LGHDT, YNNKEL (reference sequence). The V gene lost 4 bases and the J gene lost 7 bases, with 11 bases spanning the gap. CDR3 DNA sequence: TGTGCCAGCAGCCGAGGTTCGGGTGAGCAGTACGTC. Translated, it gives CASSRGSGEQYV.

This clonotype was picked up a small number of times. The chain recombines TRBV5-4 with TRBJ2-2, with D perhaps matching TRBD1 (5 bases). The germline CDR1 and CDR2 sequences are SGHNT and YYREEE (reference sequence). The CDR3 sequence is 15 residues long. V lost 4 bases and J lost 1, with 11 bases in between. CDR3 amino acids: CASSTPTGNTGELFF. CDR3 in DNA: TGTGCCAGCAGCACTCCTACAGGGAACACCGGGGAGCTGTTTTTT.

This clonotype was seen at least ten times. J is TRBJ1-6 and V is TRBV27; TRBD1 aligns across 8 bases. The CDR3 covers 15 residues. Germline CDR1 and CDR2: MNHEY and SMNVEV (reference sequence). Germline trimming cut 5 bases from V and 7 bases from J; bases unmatched to any gene: 7. The DNA of the CDR3 is TGTGCCAGCAGTGCCAGGACAGGGTCGAATTCACCCCTCCACTTT. Protein product: CASSARTGSNSPLHF.

This clonotype was seen repeatedly, ten times or more. V and J are TRBV5-4 and TRBJ2-2; TRBD1 or TRBD2 may be the D gene (5 bases each). Germline loops: CDR1 SGHNT, CDR2 YYREEE (reference sequence). This CDR3 is built from 15 residues. V was clipped by 4 bases and J by 6 bases, with 16 bases between them. The CDR3 is CASSAAGALAGELFF. DNA of the CDR3: TGTGCCAGCAGCGCCGCCGGGGCATTAGCCGGGGAGCTGTTTTTT.

This clonotype has at least ten counts. V and J are TRBV7-2 and TRBJ2-5; 11 bases are shared with TRBD2. The CDR3 consists of 15 residues. Trimming cost V 5 bases and J 4 bases; bases outside gene matches: 6. The V gene's germline CDR1 is SGHTA and CDR2 FQGNSA. The CDR3 is CASSISGTSGETQYF. CDR3 nucleotides: TGTGCCAGCAGCATCTCCGGGACTAGCGGAGAGACCCAGTACTTC.

A few counts support this clonotype. V and J are TRBV5-4 and TRBJ2-3; 7 nucleotides match TRBD2. With 1 base clipped from V and 2 bases from J, the junction kept 4 bases outside the gene matches. CDR3 size: 15 residues. Germline values: CDR1 SGHNT, CDR2 YYREEE (reference sequence). In DNA form, the CDR3 reads TGTGCCAGCAGCTTGCCGGGGGGATACACAGATACGCAGTATTTT. Its protein is CASSLPGGYTDTQYF.

For this clonotype: Just one base apart from a much larger clone, this may be a read error. The J gene is TRBJ1-2, the V gene TRBV7-9; unclear D gene. Trimming left V 0 bases short and J 10 bases short, with 9 bases between. CDR1 is SEHNR, CDR2 FQNEAQ, per germline (reference sequence). The CDR3 covers 12 residues. The CDR3 DNA reads as TGTGCCAGCAGCTTAGCTCAGCGAAACTACACCTTC. It codes for CASSLAQRNYTF.

This clonotype was picked up many times. The rearrangement links TRBV19 to TRBJ2-1; perhaps TRBD2 as D (5 bases). Germline values: CDR1 LNHDA, CDR2 SQIVND (reference sequence). The CDR3 spans 14 residues. Trimming left V 3 bases short and J 0 bases short, with 6 bases between. The CDR3 DNA reads as TGTGCCAGTAGTATCGAGGGCTCCTACAATGAGCAGTTCTTC. Translated: CASSIEGSYNEQFF.

Many counts were recorded for this clonotype. The V and J genes are TRBV7-2 and TRBJ1-6; D gene ambiguous. Germline CDR1 and CDR2: SGHTA and FQGNSA. The CDR3 has 12 residues. V gave up 8 bases and J gave up 2 bases, with 4 bases separating them. For the CDR3, the DNA is TGTGCCAGCTCCCCCTATAATTCACCCCTCCACTTT. This sequence encodes CASSPYNSPLHF. The complete variable domain, with remaining parts taken from reference TRBV7-2 and TRBJ1-6, reads GAGVSQSPSNKVTEKGKDVELRCDPISGHTALYWYRQSLGQGLEFLIYFQGNSAPDKSGLPSDRFSAERTGGSVSTLTIQRTQQEDSAVYLCASSPYNSPLHFGNGTRLTVT.

This clonotype was detected many times. The V call is TRBV10-2, the J call TRBJ1-5; D unclear. There are 14 residues in the CDR3. The germline V gene has CDR1 WSHSY and CDR2 SAAADI. Trimming removed 4 bases at V and 4 bases at J, with 11 bases between. This CDR3 is CASSGNSLNQPQHF. The DNA for the CDR3 is TGCGCCAGCAGTGGAAACAGTTTGAATCAGCCCCAGCATTTT.

The chain is built from TRBV5-1 and TRBJ1-1; TRBD1 agrees at 7 bases. The length of the CDR3 is 14 residues. V lost 4 bases to trimming and J lost 4 bases; unmatched junction nucleotides: 7. The germline V gene encodes CDR1 SGHRS and CDR2 YFSETQ. DNA of the CDR3: TGCGCCAGCAGCCTGATGACAGGGACCACTGAAGCTTTCTTT. This translates into CASSLMTGTTEAFF.

This clonotype was seen many times. The V gene is TRBV6-2 or TRBV6-3, the J gene TRBJ2-2, with TRBD2 identical over 11 bases. The length of the CDR3 is 15 residues. The junction had 5 bases not matched to a gene; V was cut back by 7 bases and J by 4 bases. Germline assignment: CDR1 MNHEY and CDR2 SVGEGT. In nucleotides, the CDR3 is TGTGCCAGCACCCCTAGCGGGGGGTTCACCGGGGAGCTGTTTTTT. Translated, it gives CASTPSGGFTGELFF.

This clonotype was found a few times. The V call is TRBV28, the J call TRBJ2-1, with 12 bases aligning to TRBD1. The length of the CDR3 is 15 residues. Germline CDR1 and CDR2: MDHEN and SYDVKM. Unmatched junction bases numbered 3, after V lost 1 base and J lost 8 bases. The CDR3 loop is CASSLLGQGADEQFF. The DNA for the CDR3 is TGTGCCAGCAGTTTATTGGGACAGGGGGCTGATGAGCAGTTCTTC.

The chain combines TRBV20-1 with TRBJ1-2; D is undetermined. Looked up from germline, CDR1 is DFQATT and CDR2 is SNEGSKA (reference sequence). The CDR3 consists of 12 residues. Trimming took 5 bases from V and 0 from J, leaving 7 bases between them. The CDR3 coding sequence is TGCAGTGCTGTTCCGCCTAACTATGGCTACACCTTC. Translating gives CSAVPPNYGYTF.